Below, 3 T cell receptor beta chains from the same sample are listed, as sequenced in a study of cytomegalovirus exposure and HLA in healthy donors. 13 Jbeta primers and 60 Vbeta primers were used for the PCR. Generated by immunoSEQ multiplex PCR, the TCRdb table keeps only in-frame clones and is missing some. Of about 170,000 clones listed, under 80% are singletons. The sequencing sample was made of PBMCs. The origin of the receptors is a female donor in good health and CMV-seronegative.

This rearrangement joins TRBV9 to TRBJ2-3, with 9 nucleotides matching TRBD2. V shed 3 bases and J 4 bases; nucleotides not matched to a gene: 6. There are 15 residues in the CDR3. Germline CDR1 and CDR2: SGDLS and YYNGEE. The CDR3 spells CASSERVAGADTQYF. The CDR3, as DNA: TGTGCCAGCAGCGAGCGGGTAGCGGGGGCAGATACGCAGTATTTT.

This chain joins TRBV30 and TRBJ1-6; D possibly corresponds to TRBD1 (5 bases). V lost 7 bases and J 8 bases, leaving 21 bases between the germline ends. The CDR3 sequence is 15 residues long. Germline lookup yields CDR1 GTSNPN and CDR2 SVGIG (reference sequence). The CDR3 protein is CASRSGKGGDSPLHF. The CDR3 nucleotides are TGTGCCTCCCGAAGCGGAAAGGGAGGGGATTCACCCCTCCACTTT.

The chain is built from TRBV11-2 and TRBJ2-1, with D maybe TRBD2 (6 bases). Germline V gene sequence: CDR1 SGHAT, CDR2 FQNNGV. The CDR3 spans 13 residues. The ends were cut back, 0 bases at V and 6 bases at J, with 6 bases in the middle. The CDR3 nucleotides are TGTGCCAGCAGCTTAGAGACTAGCAATGAGCAGTTCTTC. Translation gives CASSLETSNEQFF.